The 16 T cell receptor beta chains given below trace back to one sample, sequenced in a study of T and B cells in COVID-19 patients. TRB was amplified from approximately 250-480 ng of blood genomic DNA. TRB rearrangements were amplified by multiplex PCR with BIOMED2 TRB-A/B primers. TCRdb re-analysed the multiplex PCR reads in MiXCR, keeping a single row per CDR3 protein. Of approximately 18,000 distinct CDR3 sequences listed, approximately 30% were seen once; the top ten hold 4% to 4.5%. Material for sequencing was blood. These receptor sequences come from a human donor who had recovered from COVID-19.

This clonotype showed up just a few times. The chain is built from TRBV4-3 and TRBJ2-2; D is uncertain. This CDR3 has 15 amino acids. The germline V gene encodes CDR1 LGHNA and CDR2 YSLEER. V gave up 0 bases and J gave up 4 bases, with 9 bases separating them. The CDR3 is CASSQEPLATGELFF. As DNA, the CDR3 is TGCGCCAGCAGCCAAGAACCATTAGCCACCGGGGAGCTGTTTTTT.

This clonotype was seen ten or more times. V usage is TRBV27 and J usage is TRBJ2-3; D possibly corresponds to TRBD2 (6 bases). CDR1 is MNHEY, CDR2 SMNVEV, per germline (reference sequence). This CDR3 is 15 amino acids long. V was trimmed by 3 bases and J by 5 bases, leaving 15 bases between them. CDR3 residues: CASSLGSPGGDTQYF. CDR3 nucleotide sequence: TGTGCCAGCAGTTTGGGCTCCCCCGGGGGAGATACGCAGTATTTT.

This clonotype was seen many times. The chain links TRBV12-3 or TRBV12-4 to TRBJ2-7; D unclear. The V end was cut by 2 bases, the J end by 4 bases, with 9 bases between. The CDR3 has 13 amino acids. CDR3 in DNA: TGTGCCAGCAGTTTACATGGGAAGTACGAGCAGTACTTC. It translates to CASSLHGKYEQYF.

The V gene is TRBV4-3, the J gene TRBJ1-2; TRBD1 is a possible D gene (5 bases). This CDR3 spans 15 amino acids. Between the trimmed V and J ends, which lost 0 bases and 5 bases, there was a span of 13 bases. Germline V gives CDR1 LGHNA, CDR2 YSLEER. CDR3 bases: TGCGCCAGCAGCCAAGAATATGGGACCGATTATGGCTACACCTTC. This gives the protein CASSQEYGTDYGYTF.

In this sample, this clonotype turned up many times. This sequence joins TRBV12-3 or TRBV12-4 and TRBJ2-7; 7 bases map to TRBD2. The V and J ends lost 2 bases and 4 bases, in that order; junction bases with no gene match: 8. The CDR3 spans 15 residues. The CDR3 bases are TGTGCCAGCAGTTTAAAGGCTAGCGGTGCATACGAGCAGTACTTC. It specifies CASSLKASGAYEQYF.

This clonotype is classed as medium-sized. This chain connects TRBV19 to TRBJ2-5, with 7 bases identical to TRBD1. The germline V gene has CDR1 LNHDA and CDR2 SQIVND (reference sequence). The CDR3 spans 13 residues. V shed 4 bases and J 5 bases; nucleotides not matched to a gene: 4. The CDR3: CASSRARGETQYF. In nucleotides, the CDR3 is TGTGCCAGTAGTAGGGCCAGGGGGGAGACCCAGTACTTC.

This clonotype was counted a few times. This chain uses TRBV4-3 with TRBJ2-7, with no clear D. Germline values: CDR1 LGHNA, CDR2 YSLEER. V lost 0 bases and J lost 7, with 16 bases in between. The CDR3 is 15 amino acids. CDR3 DNA: TGCGCCAGCAGCCAAGAGATGGCCGGCGGTTGGGAGCAGTACTTC. Translating gives CASSQEMAGGWEQYF.

This clonotype was detected only once. CDR3 DNA sequence: TGTGCCACCAGTGGGTGGACACCTACCAATGAGCAGTTCTTC. It translates to CATSGWTPTNEQFF. V is TRBV24-1 and J is TRBJ2-1, with D possibly TRBD1 on 5 matching bases. Germline V gene lookup returns CDR1 KGHDR and CDR2 SFDVKD. V was cut by 5 bases and J by 6 bases, with 13 bases left in between. CDR3 length: 14 residues.

This clonotype occurred a few times. J is TRBJ2-7 and V is TRBV7-9, with TRBD2 matching over 14 bases. Germline V CDR1 and CDR2: SEHNR, FQNEAQ (reference sequence). The J segment lost 4 bases and the V segment lost 5 bases, leaving 4 bases of the junction unmatched. The length of the CDR3 is 15 residues. CDR3 in amino acids: CASSTRLAGGYEQYF. The DNA of the CDR3 is TGTGCCAGCAGCACCAGACTAGCGGGGGGGTACGAGCAGTACTTC.

Regarding this clonotype: A much larger clonotype is one base distant, so this may be a read error. The chain combines TRBV12-3 or TRBV12-4 with TRBJ1-6, with 9 bases lining up with TRBD1. The CDR3 loop spans 15 amino acids. For the CDR3, the DNA is TGTGCCAGCGGTTTAGGGGGACAGGGAAGATCACCCCTCCACTTT. Protein sequence: CASGLGGQGRSPLHF.

The V and J genes are TRBV19 and TRBJ1-2, with D maybe TRBD1 (6 bases). Trimming pared 7 bases from V and 8 bases from J, leaving 8 bases between. CDR1 and CDR2 (germline): LNHDA, SQIVND (reference sequence). There are 10 residues in the CDR3. The CDR3 protein is CASNRDGYTF. CDR3 in DNA: TGTGCCAGTAACAGGGACGGCTACACCTTC.

The chain recombines TRBV7-2 with TRBJ1-2, with no clear D. Trimming removed 5 bases from V and 4 bases from J, with 11 bases in between. The length of the CDR3 is 13 residues. Per the germline V gene, CDR1 is SGHTA and CDR2 is FQGNSA. CDR3 region: CASSEMRGYGYTF. CDR3 nucleotides: TGTGCCAGCAGCGAGATGAGAGGCTATGGCTACACCTTC.

The V and J genes are TRBV20-1 and TRBJ1-4; D gene ambiguous. V was shortened by 4 bases and J by 6 bases, with 12 bases between the two germline ends. Germline CDR1 DFQATT, CDR2 SNEGSKA (reference sequence). The CDR3 length is 13 residues. The DNA for the CDR3 is TGCAGTGCTATAAGGCGGAAGGATGAAAAACTGTTTTTT. It specifies CSAIRRKDEKLFF.

This clonotype has a handful of counts. The rearrangement joins TRBV12-3 or TRBV12-4 to TRBJ2-7; no clear D. The V end was cut by 6 bases, the J end by 2 bases, with 14 bases between. This CDR3 is 14 amino acids long. CDR3: CASRNRGQAYEQYF. Here the CDR3 DNA reads TGTGCCAGCAGGAATAGAGGCCAGGCCTACGAGCAGTACTTC.

This clonotype was picked up many times. The chain joins TRBV6-2 or TRBV6-3 to TRBJ2-7; weak D call: TRBD2 (6 bases). Trimming stripped 0 bases from V and 2 bases from J, with 8 bases between. The CDR3 consists of 14 residues. Looked up from germline, CDR1 is MNHEY and CDR2 is SVGEGT. The CDR3 reads CASSYSSGPYEQYF. The CDR3 nucleotides are TGTGCCAGCAGTTACTCTAGCGGCCCCTACGAGCAGTACTTC.

This clonotype appeared many times. J is TRBJ2-2 and V is TRBV13; 9 nucleotides agree with TRBD2. V gave up 4 bases and J gave up 6 bases; unmatched junction bases: 6. This CDR3 has 15 amino acids. In germline, CDR1 is PRHDT, CDR2 FYEKMQ (reference sequence). The CDR3 is CASSWSGGRSGELFF. CDR3 in DNA: TGTGCCAGCAGCTGGAGCGGGGGGAGGTCCGGGGAGCTGTTTTTT.